What follows is one TCR beta chain and its context. Its antigen remains unidentified. Here immunoSEQ multiplex PCR was the method, and the copy in TCRdb shows in-frame clones only, minus some. The table has about 15,000 clones, approximately 79% seen once; the top ten hold 7.8%. Intraepithelial lymphocytes and lamina propria lymphocytes were released through processing of graft tissue. The data stem from a study of graft-versus-host responses after intestinal transplantation. Study-wide results and caveats: The study associated peak circulating GvH clone levels with early post-transplant HvG declines.

The V end was cut by 0 bases, the J end by 0 bases, with 5 bases between. This CDR3 is 14 amino acids long. This clonotype was obtained from a human patient who received an intestinal transplant, so some T cells may come from the graft donor. Here the sequenced sample was ileum tissue, taken approximately 61 weeks after intestinal transplant. The chain joins TRBV6-7 to TRBJ1-2; possibly TRBD1 for D (5 bases). TRBV6-7 is designated an ORF whose function remains uncertain. Written as DNA, the CDR3 is TGTGCCAGCAGTTACTCGACAGCTAACTATGGCTACACCTTC. Translation: CASSYSTANYGYTF.